The 26 T cell receptor beta chains reported below all come from one sample, sequenced in a study of OX40 agonist ivuxolimab in advanced cancers. Here immunoSEQ multiplex PCR was the method, and the copy in TCRdb shows in-frame clones only, minus some. The sample comprises 50,000 to 70,000 clones, 80% to 90% of which are singletons, and roughly 13% rests with the top ten. The starting material was CD4+ or CD8+ T cells sorted from blood, obtained in a trial of the OX40 agonist ivuxolimab. The receptor set was obtained from an adult with an advanced solid tumor such as melanoma, head and neck, liver or kidney cancer.

The V and J genes are TRBV4-1 and TRBJ2-1; tentative D call: TRBD1 (6 bases). The V gene's germline CDR1 is MGHRA and CDR2 YSYEKL. The V end was cut by 0 bases, the J end by 15 bases, with 12 bases between. The CDR3 contains 12 residues. The CDR3 here is CASSQEGAWVFF. The CDR3 DNA follows: TGCGCCAGCAGCCAAGAGGGGGCCTGGGTGTTCTTC.

The CDR3, as DNA: TGTGCCAGCAGCCCACAGGGTAGGGACCAAGAGACCCAGTACTTC. Translating it yields CASSPQGRDQETQYF. This chain uses TRBV5-5 with TRBJ2-5; a weak D match, TRBD1 (6 bases). V was trimmed by 4 bases and J by 0 bases, leaving 13 bases between them. Germline CDR1 and CDR2: SGHKS and YYEKEE (reference sequence). The CDR3 runs to 15 residues.

V is TRBV2 and J is TRBJ1-2, with a weak D call TRBD1 (6 bases). The CDR3 is made up of 13 amino acids. CDR1 SNHLY and CDR2 FYNNEI come from the germline V gene. Trimming cost V 0 bases and J 7 bases, with 9 bases left between them. As DNA, the CDR3 is TGTGCCAGCAGTGAAGCGACAGGAAGTGGCTACACCTTC. Amino acid sequence: CASSEATGSGYTF.

CDR3 nucleotide sequence: TGTGCCAGCAGTGATTGGTACGCCGGTAAGAACGATGAGCAGTTCTTC. Protein sequence: CASSDWYAGKNDEQFF. This rearrangement joins TRBV6-1 to TRBJ2-1; D remains unclear. V lost 3 bases and J lost 8, with 20 bases in between. The CDR3 is 16 residues long. Germline CDR1 MNHNS, CDR2 SASEGT.

The CDR3 DNA is TGCGCCAGCAGTCACAGGCGGGGGTCCACCGGGGAGCTGTTTTTT. It is translated as CASSHRRGSTGELFF. The chain recombines TRBV10-1 with TRBJ2-2; 7 nucleotides line up with TRBD2. Germline V lookup: CDR1 WNHNN, CDR2 SYGVQD (reference sequence). The CDR3 contains 15 residues. The V gene end was trimmed by 5 bases and the J gene end by 4 bases; junction bases not matched to a gene: 7.

The gene calls are TRBV5-6 and TRBJ1-1, with no clear D. Trimming took 1 base from V and 1 from J, leaving 14 bases between them. CDR1 is SGHDT and CDR2 is YYEEEE in the germline V gene. The CDR3 covers 16 residues. The DNA for the CDR3 is TGTGCCAGCAGCTTGTGGCGATTCTCAGGGAACACTGAAGCTTTCTTT. This codes for CASSLWRFSGNTEAFF.

The rearrangement joins TRBV25-1 to TRBJ2-1; D might be TRBD1 or TRBD2, each matching 6 bases. V was trimmed by 5 bases and J by 10 bases, leaving 12 bases between them. The CDR3 consists of 12 residues. The germline gives CDR1 MGHDK, CDR2 SYGVNS. CDR3 nucleotide sequence: TGTGCCAGCAGTCTACAGGGAGGCGAGCAGTTCTTC. Residues: CASSLQGGEQFF.

The gene calls are TRBV7-9 and TRBJ1-2; D is uncertain. Germline CDR1 SEHNR, CDR2 FQNEAQ (reference sequence). Deletions cut 2 bases from V and 4 bases from J, with 17 bases between. The CDR3 spans 16 residues. The CDR3 reads CASSLPGSPRGYGYTF. The CDR3, as DNA: TGTGCCAGCAGCTTACCTGGGAGTCCTCGCGGCTATGGCTACACCTTC.

The CDR3 nucleotides read TGTGCCAGCGGGGAGAGGACAGATACGCAGTATTTT. This translates into CASGERTDTQYF. The chain uses TRBV27 and TRBJ2-3; the D gene is possibly TRBD2 (5 bases). Germline CDR1 and CDR2: MNHEY and SMNVEV (reference sequence). Deletions cut 8 bases from V and 3 bases from J, with 9 bases between. The CDR3 runs 12 residues.

This rearrangement joins TRBV5-8 to TRBJ1-2; no reliable D call. The length of the CDR3 is 15 residues. Per the germline V gene, CDR1 is SGHTS and CDR2 is YDEGEE. V lost 0 bases and J lost 7, with 16 bases in between. The CDR3 loop reads CASSLAGLGMSGYTF. CDR3 bases: TGTGCCAGCAGCTTGGCCGGCTTAGGGATGAGTGGCTACACCTTC.

The V gene is TRBV29-1, the J gene TRBJ2-7; 7 bases are shared with TRBD2. CDR1 is SQVTM, CDR2 ANQGSEA, per germline. This CDR3 comprises 14 residues. V shed 3 bases, J shed 0 bases, and the junction held 5 bases outside the gene matches. The CDR3 region has the DNA TGCAGCGTTGACGGCCTAGCGGACTCCTACGAGCAGTACTTC. This codes for CSVDGLADSYEQYF.

This sequence joins TRBV11-2 and TRBJ2-5; D gene unclear. There are 13 residues in the CDR3. The germline CDR1 and CDR2 sequences are SGHAT and FQNNGV. Trimming pared 3 bases from V and 5 bases from J, leaving 10 bases between. For the CDR3, the DNA is TGTGCCAGCAGCTTCCTCGTCAGGGAGACCCAGTACTTC. As protein: CASSFLVRETQYF.

V is TRBV7-9 and J is TRBJ2-7, with 13 bases that match TRBD2. Per the germline V gene, CDR1 is SEHNR and CDR2 is FQNEAQ (reference sequence). J was trimmed by 3 bases and V by 10 bases; bases with no gene match: 6. This CDR3 has 14 amino acids. CDR3 amino acids: CATTGLAGIYEQYF. The DNA for the CDR3 is TGTGCCACCACGGGACTAGCGGGAATCTACGAGCAGTACTTC.

This clone has only a few counts. This chain links TRBV27 with TRBJ1-2; possible D gene TRBD1, 6 bases. The V gene's germline CDR1 is MNHEY and CDR2 SMNVEV (reference sequence). The CDR3 sequence is 16 residues long. Trimming removed 0 bases from V and 6 bases from J, with 17 bases in between. The CDR3 nucleotides are TGTGCCAGCAGTTTATCCACCCTACAGGGAAGAAATGGCTACACCTTC. It encodes CASSLSTLQGRNGYTF.

The rearrangement uses TRBV10-3 and TRBJ2-1; 16 positions agree with TRBD2. Per germline, CDR1 ENHRY and CDR2 SYGVKD. This CDR3 has 17 amino acids. V dropped 1 base and J dropped 4; count of bases not matched to a gene: 1. The CDR3 DNA follows: TGTGCCATCAGTGAGTGGGGACTAGCGGGAGGGTACAATGAGCAGTTCTTC. Protein product: CAISEWGLAGGYNEQFF.

The V gene is TRBV5-1, the J gene TRBJ2-7; D tentatively reads TRBD1 or TRBD2 (5 bases each). There are 16 residues in the CDR3. Trimming removed 0 bases at V and 3 bases at J, with 16 bases between. Looked up from germline, CDR1 is SGHRS and CDR2 is YFSETQ. CDR3 protein: CASSLAGPGTVYEQYF. DNA of the CDR3: TGCGCCAGCAGCTTGGCCGGGCCCGGGACGGTCTACGAGCAGTACTTC.

About this clone itself: The junction shows a germline mismatch at one end, possibly a read error. The chain links TRBV6-1 to TRBJ2-7; D not certain. This CDR3 is built from 14 residues. Germline CDR1 and CDR2: MNHNS and SASEGT. CDR3: CASSEDGPHYEQYF. DNA of the CDR3: TGTGCCAGCAGCGAAGACGGACCCCACTACGAGCAGTACTTC.

V and J are TRBV6-5 and TRBJ1-1; D is unresolved. Germline V gene lookup returns CDR1 MNHEY and CDR2 SVGAGI. CDR3 length: 16 residues. The V end lost 6 bases, the J end lost 1 base, and 18 bases lay between the germline ends. Here the CDR3 reads CASRYIGGSRNTEAFF. Written as DNA, the CDR3 is TGTGCCAGCAGATACATAGGCGGGTCTAGGAACACTGAAGCTTTCTTT.

This chain links TRBV19 with TRBJ2-6; no clear D gene. The CDR3 extends over 14 amino acids. Germline assignment: CDR1 LNHDA and CDR2 SQIVND (reference sequence). Trimming stripped 9 bases from V and 1 base from J, with 10 bases between. The CDR3 nucleotides read TGTGCCAGCCAAGTTCTATCTGGGGCCAACGTCCTGACTTTC. The encoded protein is CASQVLSGANVLTF.

The chain links TRBV7-8 to TRBJ1-4, with D perhaps TRBD1 (5 bases). Per the germline V gene, CDR1 is SGHVS and CDR2 is FQNEAQ. There are 14 residues in the CDR3. The germline V and J ends were trimmed by 0 bases and 8 bases, with 10 bases remaining between them. CDR3 amino acids: CASSLAGRGEKLFF. The CDR3 nucleotides read TGTGCCAGCAGCTTAGCGGGGAGGGGAGAAAAACTGTTTTTT.

This chain connects TRBV2 to TRBJ1-1, with D possibly TRBD1 on 6 matching bases. Germline CDR1 is SNHLY and CDR2 is FYNNEI. The CDR3 is 12 amino acids. V was shortened by 10 bases and J by 5 bases, with 14 bases between the two germline ends. CDR3 in DNA: TGTGCCACCACAGGGCGTCGGACTGAAGCTTTCTTT. This translates into CATTGRRTEAFF.

The rearrangement joins TRBV30 to TRBJ1-4, with TRBD1 as a possible D gene (5 bases). The CDR3 has 13 amino acids. V was cut by 0 bases and J by 7 bases, with 9 bases left in between. The germline V gene has CDR1 GTSNPN and CDR2 SVGIG (reference sequence). The CDR3 coding sequence is TGTGCCTGGAGTGTGCTGGGGGGTGAAAAACTGTTTTTT. Translated: CAWSVLGGEKLFF.

This chain joins TRBV27 and TRBJ2-3, with D possibly being TRBD1 (8 bases). This CDR3 region has 18 residues. Germline values: CDR1 MNHEY, CDR2 SMNVEV (reference sequence). V was pared by 4 bases and J by 3 bases, with 23 bases between. CDR3 sequence: CASSYTRTGWGGTDTQYF. The CDR3 DNA reads TGTGCCAGCAGTTACACGCGGACAGGGTGGGGGGGTACAGATACGCAGTATTTT.

This rearrangement joins TRBV19 to TRBJ1-2; D is possibly TRBD1 (5 bases). Germline CDR1 reads LNHDA; CDR2 reads SQIVND (reference sequence). Trimming took 3 bases from V and 7 from J, leaving 9 bases between them. There are 12 residues in the CDR3. The CDR3 reads CASSMGEAGYTF. For the CDR3, the DNA is TGTGCCAGTAGTATGGGGGAGGCTGGCTACACCTTC.

The rearrangement links TRBV18 to TRBJ2-1, with 8 nucleotides matching TRBD2. V trimming: 2 bases; J trimming: 8 bases; junction bases outside the gene matches: 14. The CDR3 sequence is 17 residues long. Germline V CDR1 and CDR2: KGHSH, LQKENI. The chain's CDR3 is CASSPTIREGHLDEQFF. CDR3 nucleotides: TGTGCCAGCTCACCAACGATTCGGGAGGGCCATCTCGATGAGCAGTTCTTC.

The rearrangement joins TRBV11-2 to TRBJ2-7; 11 positions match TRBD1. The CDR3 is 14 amino acids. Losses at the gene ends were 5 bases for V and 4 bases for J; bases not matched to a gene: 4. CDR1 SGHAT and CDR2 FQNNGV come from the germline V gene. The CDR3, as DNA: TGTGCCAGCAGCGTAGGACAGGGGGCGTACGAGCAGTACTTC. It yields the protein CASSVGQGAYEQYF.